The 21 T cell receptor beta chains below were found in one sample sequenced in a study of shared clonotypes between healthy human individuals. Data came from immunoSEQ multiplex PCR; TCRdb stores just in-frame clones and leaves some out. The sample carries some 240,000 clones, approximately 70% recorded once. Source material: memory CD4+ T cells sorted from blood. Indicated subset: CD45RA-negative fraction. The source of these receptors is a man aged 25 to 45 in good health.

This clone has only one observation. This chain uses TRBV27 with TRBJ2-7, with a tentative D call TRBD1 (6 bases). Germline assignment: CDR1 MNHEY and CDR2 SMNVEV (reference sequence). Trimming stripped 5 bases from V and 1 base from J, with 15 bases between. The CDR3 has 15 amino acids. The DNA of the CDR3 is TGTGCCAGCAGTAAAGGACAGCTCCCATCCTACGAGCAGTACTTC. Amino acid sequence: CASSKGQLPSYEQYF.

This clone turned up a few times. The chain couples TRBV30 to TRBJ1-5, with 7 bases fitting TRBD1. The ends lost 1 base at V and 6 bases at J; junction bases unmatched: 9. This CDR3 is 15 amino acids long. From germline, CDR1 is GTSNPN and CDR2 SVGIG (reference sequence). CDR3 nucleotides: TGTGCCTGGAGTGGTTCTACGAGGGACAGTCAGCCCCAGCATTTT. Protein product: CAWSGSTRDSQPQHF. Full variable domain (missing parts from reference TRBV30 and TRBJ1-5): SQTIHQWPATLVQPVGSPLSLECTVEGTSNPNLYWYRQAAGRGLQLLFYSVGIGQISSEVPQNLSASRPQDRQFILSSKKLLLSDSGFYLCAWSGSTRDSQPQHFGDGTRLSIL.

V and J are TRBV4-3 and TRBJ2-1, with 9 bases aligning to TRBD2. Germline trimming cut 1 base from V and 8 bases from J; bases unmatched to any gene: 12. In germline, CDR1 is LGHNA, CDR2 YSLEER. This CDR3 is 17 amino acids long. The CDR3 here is CASSQGSGLARVDEQFF. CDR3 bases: TGCGCCAGCAGCCAAGGGTCGGGACTAGCAAGGGTCGATGAGCAGTTCTTC.

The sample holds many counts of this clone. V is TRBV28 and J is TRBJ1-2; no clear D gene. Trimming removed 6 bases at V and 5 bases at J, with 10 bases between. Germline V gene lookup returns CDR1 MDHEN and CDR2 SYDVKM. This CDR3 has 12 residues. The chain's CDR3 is CASRGVQYGYTF. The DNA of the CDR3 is TGTGCCAGCAGGGGTGTTCAGTATGGCTACACCTTC.

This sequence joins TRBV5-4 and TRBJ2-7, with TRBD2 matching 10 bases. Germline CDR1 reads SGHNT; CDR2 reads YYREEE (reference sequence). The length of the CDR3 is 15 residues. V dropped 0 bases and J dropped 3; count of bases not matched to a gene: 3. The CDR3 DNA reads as TGTGCCAGCAGCTTGGAAGCGGGAGGGATCTACGAGCAGTACTTC. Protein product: CASSLEAGGIYEQYF.

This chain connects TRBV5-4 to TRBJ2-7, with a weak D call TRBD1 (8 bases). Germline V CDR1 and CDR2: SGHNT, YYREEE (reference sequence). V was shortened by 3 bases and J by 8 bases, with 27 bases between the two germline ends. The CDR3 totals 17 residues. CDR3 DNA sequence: TGTGCCAGCAGCTCAAAACAGGGGGGAGGGTTGACTACGAAGCAGTACTTC. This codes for CASSSKQGGGLTTKQYF.

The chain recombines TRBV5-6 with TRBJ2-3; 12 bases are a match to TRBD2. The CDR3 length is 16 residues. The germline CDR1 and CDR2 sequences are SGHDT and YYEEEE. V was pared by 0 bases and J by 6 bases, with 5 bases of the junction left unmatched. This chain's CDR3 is CASSLAGTSGWDTQYF. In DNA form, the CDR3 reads TGTGCCAGCAGCTTGGCCGGGACTAGCGGGTGGGATACGCAGTATTTT.

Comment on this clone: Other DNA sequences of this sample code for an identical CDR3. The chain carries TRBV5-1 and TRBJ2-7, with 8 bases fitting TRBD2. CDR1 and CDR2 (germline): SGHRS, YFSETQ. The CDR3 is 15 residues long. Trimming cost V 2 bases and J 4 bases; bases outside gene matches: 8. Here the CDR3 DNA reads TGCGCCAGCAGCTTACAACCGACTAGCGCTTACGAGCAGTACTTC. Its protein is CASSLQPTSAYEQYF.

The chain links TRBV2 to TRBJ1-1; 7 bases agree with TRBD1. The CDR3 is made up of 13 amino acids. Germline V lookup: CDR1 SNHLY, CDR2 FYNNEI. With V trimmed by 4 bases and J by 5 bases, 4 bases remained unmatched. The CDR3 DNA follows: TGTGCCAGCAGTGCTACAGGGGCGACTGAAGCTTTCTTT. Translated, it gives CASSATGATEAFF.

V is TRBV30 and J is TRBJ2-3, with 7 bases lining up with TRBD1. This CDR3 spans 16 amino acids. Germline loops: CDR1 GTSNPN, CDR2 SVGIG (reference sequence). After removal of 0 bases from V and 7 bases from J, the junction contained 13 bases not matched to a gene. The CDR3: CAWSVLSGTVPNTQYF. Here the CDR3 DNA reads TGTGCCTGGAGTGTACTATCCGGGACAGTTCCCAATACGCAGTATTTT.

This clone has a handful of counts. The CDR3 reads CASSERDTQAHEQFF. In nucleotides, the CDR3 is TGTGCCAGCAGCGAGCGGGACACCCAGGCCCATGAGCAGTTCTTC. The rearrangement links TRBV7-6 to TRBJ2-1; a possible D gene is TRBD2 (7 bases). There are 15 residues in the CDR3. Trimming took 5 bases from V and 8 from J, leaving 19 bases between them. The V gene's germline CDR1 is SGHVS and CDR2 FNYEAQ.

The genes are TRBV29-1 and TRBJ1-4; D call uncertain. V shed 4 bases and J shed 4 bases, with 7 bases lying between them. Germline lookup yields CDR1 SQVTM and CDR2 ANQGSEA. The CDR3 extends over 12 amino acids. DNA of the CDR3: TGCAGCGTTGGACCGATTAATGAAAAACTGTTTTTT. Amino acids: CSVGPINEKLFF.

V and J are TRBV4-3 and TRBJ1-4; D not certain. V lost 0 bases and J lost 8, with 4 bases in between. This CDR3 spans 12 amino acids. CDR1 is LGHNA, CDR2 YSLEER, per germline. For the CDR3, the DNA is TGCGCCAGCAGCCAAGAGGGGGAAAAACTGTTTTTT. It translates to CASSQEGEKLFF.

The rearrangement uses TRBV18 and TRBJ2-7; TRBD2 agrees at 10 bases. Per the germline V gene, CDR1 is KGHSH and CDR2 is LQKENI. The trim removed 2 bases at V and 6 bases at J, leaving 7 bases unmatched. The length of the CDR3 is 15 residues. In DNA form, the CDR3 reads TGTGCCAGCTCACCATTTCTAGCGGGAGAAGGCGAGCAGTACTTC. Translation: CASSPFLAGEGEQYF. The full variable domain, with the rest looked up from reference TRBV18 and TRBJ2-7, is NAGVMQNPRHLVRRRGQEARLRCSPMKGHSHVYWYRQLPEEGLKFMVYLQKENIIDESGMPKERFSAEFPKEGPSILRIQQVVRGDSAAYFCASSPFLAGEGEQYFGPGTRLTVT.

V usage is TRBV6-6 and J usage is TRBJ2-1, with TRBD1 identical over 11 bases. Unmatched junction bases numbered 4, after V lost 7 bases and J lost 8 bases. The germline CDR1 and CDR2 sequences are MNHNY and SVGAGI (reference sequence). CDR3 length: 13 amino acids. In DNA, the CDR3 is TGTGCCAGCAAAGGGACAGGGGGGGATGAGCAGTTCTTC. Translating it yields CASKGTGGDEQFF.

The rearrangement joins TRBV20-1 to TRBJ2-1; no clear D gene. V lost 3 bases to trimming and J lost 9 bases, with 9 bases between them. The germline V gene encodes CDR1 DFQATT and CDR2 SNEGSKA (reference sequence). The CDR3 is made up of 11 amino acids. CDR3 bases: TGCAGTGCTAGCTTAGCCGGTGAGCAGTTCTTC. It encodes CSASLAGEQFF.

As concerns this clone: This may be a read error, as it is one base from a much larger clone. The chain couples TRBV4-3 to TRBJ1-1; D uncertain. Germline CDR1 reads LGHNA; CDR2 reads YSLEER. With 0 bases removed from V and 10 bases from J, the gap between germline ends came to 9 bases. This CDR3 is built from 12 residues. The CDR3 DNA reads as TGCGCCAGCAGCCAAGATGTGGGATCAGCTTTCTTT. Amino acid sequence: CASSQDVGSAFF.

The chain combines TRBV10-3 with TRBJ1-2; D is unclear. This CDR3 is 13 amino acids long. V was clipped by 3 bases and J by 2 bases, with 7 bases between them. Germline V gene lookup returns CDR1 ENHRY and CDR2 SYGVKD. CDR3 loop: CAISDLRNYGYTF. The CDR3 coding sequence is TGTGCCATCAGTGATTTAAGAAACTATGGCTACACCTTC.

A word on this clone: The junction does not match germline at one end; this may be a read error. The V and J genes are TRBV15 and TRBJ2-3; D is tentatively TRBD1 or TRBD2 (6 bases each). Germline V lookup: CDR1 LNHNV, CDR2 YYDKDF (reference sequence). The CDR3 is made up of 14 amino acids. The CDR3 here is CATSSAGGTYTQYF. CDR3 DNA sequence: TGTGCCACCAGCAGTGCCGGGGGCACATATACGCAGTATTTT.

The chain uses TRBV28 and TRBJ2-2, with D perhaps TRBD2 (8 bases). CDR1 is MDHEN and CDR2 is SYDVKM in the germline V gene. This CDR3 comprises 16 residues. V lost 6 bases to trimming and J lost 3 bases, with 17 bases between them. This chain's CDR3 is CASSPRGRGDTGELFF. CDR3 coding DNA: TGTGCCAGCAGCCCAAGGGGGCGGGGGGACACCGGGGAGCTGTTTTTT. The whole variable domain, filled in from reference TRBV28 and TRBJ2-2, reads DVKVTQSSRYLVKRTGEKVFLECVQDMDHENMFWYRQDPGLGLRLIYFSYDVKMKEKGDIPEGYSVSREKKERFSLILESASTNQTSMYLCASSPRGRGDTGELFFGEGSRLTVL.

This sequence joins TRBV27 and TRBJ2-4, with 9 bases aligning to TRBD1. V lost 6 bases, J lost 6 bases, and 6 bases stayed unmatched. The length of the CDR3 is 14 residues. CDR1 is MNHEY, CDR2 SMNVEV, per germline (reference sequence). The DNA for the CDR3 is TGTGCCAGCAGCCGACAGGGGGGAGTAAACATTCAGTACTTC. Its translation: CASSRQGGVNIQYF.